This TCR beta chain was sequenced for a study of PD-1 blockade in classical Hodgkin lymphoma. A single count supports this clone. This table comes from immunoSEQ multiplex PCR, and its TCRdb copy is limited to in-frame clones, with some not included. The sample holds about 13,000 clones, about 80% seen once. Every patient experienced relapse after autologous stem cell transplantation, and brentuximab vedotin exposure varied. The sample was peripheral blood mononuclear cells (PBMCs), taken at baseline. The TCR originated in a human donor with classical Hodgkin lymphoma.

CDR3 in amino acids: CASSSGGWDTGELFF. DNA for the CDR3: TGTGCCAGCAGTTCAGGGGGCTGGGACACCGGGGAGCTGTTTTTT. The chain combines TRBV28 with TRBJ2-2, with 8 positions matching TRBD1. Germline CDR1 MDHEN, CDR2 SYDVKM. The junction had 4 bases not matched to a gene; V was cut back by 4 bases and J by 3 bases. The CDR3 runs to 15 residues.